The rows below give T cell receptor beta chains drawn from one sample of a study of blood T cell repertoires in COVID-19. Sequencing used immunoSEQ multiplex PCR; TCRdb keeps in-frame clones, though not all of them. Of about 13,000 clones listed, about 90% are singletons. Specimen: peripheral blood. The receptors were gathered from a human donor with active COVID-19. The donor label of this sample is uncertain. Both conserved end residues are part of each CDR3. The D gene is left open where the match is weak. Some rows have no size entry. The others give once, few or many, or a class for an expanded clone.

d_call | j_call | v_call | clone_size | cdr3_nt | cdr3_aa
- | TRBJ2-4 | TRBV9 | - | TGTGCCAGCAGCGTAGAGGCGGATGAGTTCCTAAACATTCAGTACTTC | CASSVEADEFLNIQYF
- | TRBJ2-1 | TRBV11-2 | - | TGTGCCAGCAGCTCCTTTGGGAGGGGGGACTACAATGAGCAGTTCTTC | CASSSFGRGDYNEQFF
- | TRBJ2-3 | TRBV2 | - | TGTGCCAGCAGTGTACACGGCGGGGCGCAGTATTTT | CASSVHGGAQYF
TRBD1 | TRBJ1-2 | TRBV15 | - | TGTGCCACCACACATGACCCCGGGACAGGGGGCAACGGCTACACCTTC | CATTHDPGTGGNGYTF
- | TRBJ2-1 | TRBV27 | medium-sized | TGTGCCAGTAAGTTGGGGCAGAGCTCCTACAATGAGCAGTTCTTC | CASKLGQSSYNEQFF
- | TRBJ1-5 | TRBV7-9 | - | TGTGCCAGCAGCGCTGGACAAACTAACAGCCCCCAGCATTTT | CASSAGQTNSPQHF
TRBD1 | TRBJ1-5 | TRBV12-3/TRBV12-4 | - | TGTGCCAGCAGGGACAGGGCCAATCAGCCCCAGCATTTT | CASRDRANQPQHF
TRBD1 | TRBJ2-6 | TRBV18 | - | TGTGCCAGCTCACCGTTACAGGGGACTGGGGCCAACGTCCTGACTTTC | CASSPLQGTGANVLTF
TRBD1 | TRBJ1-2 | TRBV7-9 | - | TGTGCCAGCAGTCCAGGGACAGGGGGTTTTGGCTACACCTTC | CASSPGTGGFGYTF
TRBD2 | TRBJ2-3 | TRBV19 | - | TGTGCCAGTAGCAAACTTAGCGGGGTTGGCACAGATACGCAGTATTTT | CASSKLSGVGTDTQYF
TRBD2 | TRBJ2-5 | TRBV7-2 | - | TGTGCCAGCAGCCCACCCTGGCGGGGGGGCGAGGAGACCCAGTACTTC | CASSPPWRGGEETQYF
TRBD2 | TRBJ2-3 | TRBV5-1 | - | TGCGCCAGCAGCTTGGCTAGCCGCGGGGGGGCTGGAGATACGCAGTATTTT | CASSLASRGGAGDTQYF
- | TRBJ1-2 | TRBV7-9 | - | TGTGCCAGCAGCCTCGCCCTTGGGTTGAGGTATGGCTACACCTTC | CASSLALGLRYGYTF
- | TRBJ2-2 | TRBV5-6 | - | TGTGCCAGCAGCTGGCCGGCGGGCGGGGAGCTGTTTTTT | CASSWPAGGELFF